This T cell receptor (beta chain) was sequenced in a study of regulatory T cells in long-lasting Graves disease. Findings and limits, study-wide: Favored gene segments in persistent disease were TRBV28, TRBJ1-2 and TRBJ2-5.

Construction of the TCR beta libraries employed iRepertoire HTBI primers in conjunction with Arm-PCR of CDR3 regions. TCRdb fed the multiplex PCR reads into MiXCR, producing one record per CDR3 protein. The sample yields fewer than 650,000 distinct CDR3 sequences, 15% to 20% seen once. This sample's time point: newly diagnosed GD, antithyroid drugs for less than 3 months. From RNA extracted from PBMCs, the TCR library was made. This clonotype was seen only once. Its antigen is as yet unknown. A single base separates this from a much larger clone, so it may be a read error. The CDR3 is 14 amino acids. The V end lost 4 bases, the J end lost 5 bases, and 14 bases lay between the germline ends. Germline V CDR1 and CDR2: MDHEN, SYDVKM. The same sample was also used in a study of T cells in Graves' hyperthyroidism and ophthalmopathy. That study adds: When the TCR CDR3 underwent first-round RT-PCR, the HTBI primer set was used.

This sample comprised peripheral blood mononuclear cells (PBMCs), obtained at new diagnosis, from a patient treated with antithyroid drugs. The chain links TRBV28 to TRBJ2-5, with D possibly called TRBD1 or TRBD2 (5 bases each). This clonotype was obtained from a man aged 18 to 35 with Graves disease. The CDR3: CASSSPWGIETQYF. CDR3 DNA sequence: TGTGCCAGCAGTTCACCGTGGGGGATTGAGACCCAGTACTTC.